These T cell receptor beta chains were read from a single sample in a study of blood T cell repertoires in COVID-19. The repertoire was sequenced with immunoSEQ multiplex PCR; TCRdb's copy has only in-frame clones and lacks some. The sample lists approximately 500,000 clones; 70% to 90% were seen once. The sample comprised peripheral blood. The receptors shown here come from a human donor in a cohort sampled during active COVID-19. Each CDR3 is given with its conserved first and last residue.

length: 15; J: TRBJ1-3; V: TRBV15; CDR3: CATSRDRGVGNTIYF
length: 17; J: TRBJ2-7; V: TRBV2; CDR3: CASSEPPRLTGAYEQYF
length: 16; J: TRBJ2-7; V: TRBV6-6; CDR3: CASGFRAGANSYEQYF
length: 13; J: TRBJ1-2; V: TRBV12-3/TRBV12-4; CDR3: CASSLGQAYGYTF
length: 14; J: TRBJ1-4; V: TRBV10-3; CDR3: CAISGEQGYEKLFF
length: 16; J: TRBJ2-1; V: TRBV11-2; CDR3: CASSPLVLAGRNEQFF
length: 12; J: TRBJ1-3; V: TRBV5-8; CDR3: CASSLAPNTIYF
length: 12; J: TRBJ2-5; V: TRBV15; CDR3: CATSRARETQYF
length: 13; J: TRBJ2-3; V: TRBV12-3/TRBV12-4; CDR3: CASSRDYTDTQYF
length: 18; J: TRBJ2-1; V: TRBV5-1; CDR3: CASGKGLAGGEGYNEQFF
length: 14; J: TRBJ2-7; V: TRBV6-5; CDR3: CASRYGTGGYEQYF
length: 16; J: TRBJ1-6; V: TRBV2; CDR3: CASSYTGPRGNSPLHF
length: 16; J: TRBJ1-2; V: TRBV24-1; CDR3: CATSDPTPQGRYGYTF
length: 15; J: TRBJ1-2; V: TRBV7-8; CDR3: CASSSLNRVNYGYTF
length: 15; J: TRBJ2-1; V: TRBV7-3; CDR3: CASSLVAGGPHEQFF
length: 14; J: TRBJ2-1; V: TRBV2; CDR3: CASMGDLIYNEQFF
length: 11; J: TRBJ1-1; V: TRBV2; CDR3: CAGQENTEAFF
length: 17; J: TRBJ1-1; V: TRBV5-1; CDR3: CASSLVPPTAVNTEAFF
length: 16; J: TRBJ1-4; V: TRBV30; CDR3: CAWSSPPGQLTQKLFF
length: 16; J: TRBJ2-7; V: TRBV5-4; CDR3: CASSLPLGTGPYEQYF
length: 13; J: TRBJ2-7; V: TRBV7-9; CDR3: CASSRSDAYEQYF
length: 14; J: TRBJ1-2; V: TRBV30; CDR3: CAWSMTTGTNGYTF
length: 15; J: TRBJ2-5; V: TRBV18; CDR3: CASSLGWDSQETQYF
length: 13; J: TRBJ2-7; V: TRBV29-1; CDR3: CSVVETGAREQYF
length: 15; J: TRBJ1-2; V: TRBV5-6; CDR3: CASSFVTGGPQGYTF
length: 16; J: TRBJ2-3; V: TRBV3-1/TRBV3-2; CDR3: CASSPGTSGVTDTQYF
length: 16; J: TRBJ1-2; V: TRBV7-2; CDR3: CASSPGGTASNYGYTF
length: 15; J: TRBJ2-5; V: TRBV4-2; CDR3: CASSVSGAGEETQYF
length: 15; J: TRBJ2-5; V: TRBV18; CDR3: CASSPLKGNLETQYF
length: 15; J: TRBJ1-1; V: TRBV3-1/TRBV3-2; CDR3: CASSHDRTLNTEAFF
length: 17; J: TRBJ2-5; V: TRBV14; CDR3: CASSQKRPPGVQETQYF
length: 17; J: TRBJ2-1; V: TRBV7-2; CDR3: CASSRDLSGTSYNEQFF
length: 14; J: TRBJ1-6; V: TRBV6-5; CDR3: CASRRTGNNSPLHF
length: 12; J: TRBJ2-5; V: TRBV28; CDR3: CASSLWAETQYF
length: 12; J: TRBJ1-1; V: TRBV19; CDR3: CASITRGTEAFF
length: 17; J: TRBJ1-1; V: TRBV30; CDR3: CAWTEGGGRVGNTEAFF
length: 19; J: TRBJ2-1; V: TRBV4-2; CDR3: CASSQDTPRLAGGVNEQFF
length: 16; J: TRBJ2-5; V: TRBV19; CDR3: CASSIGSSGLQETQYF
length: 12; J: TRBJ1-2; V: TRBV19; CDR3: CASMDRTVGYTF
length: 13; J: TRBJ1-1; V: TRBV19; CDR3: CASRRLPNTEAFF
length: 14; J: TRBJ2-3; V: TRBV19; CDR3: CASSTYPDKTSRYF
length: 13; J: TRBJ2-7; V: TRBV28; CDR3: CASGRDYSYEQYF
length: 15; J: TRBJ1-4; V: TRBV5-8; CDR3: CASSATGGVSEKLFF
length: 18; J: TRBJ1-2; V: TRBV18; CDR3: CASSPQSIQGNELYGYTF
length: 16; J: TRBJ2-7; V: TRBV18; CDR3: CASSPSTGGISYEQYF
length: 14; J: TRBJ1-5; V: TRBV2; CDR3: CASSGTGGNQPQHF
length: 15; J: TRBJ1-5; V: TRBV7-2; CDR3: CASSLDRGFHQPQHF
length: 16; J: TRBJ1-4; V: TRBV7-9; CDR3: CASSLGGAWTNEKLFF